A single sample gave rise to the 25 T cell receptor beta chains below, sequenced in a study of low-dose radiotherapy and immunotherapy resistance in tumors. TRAV- and TRBV-specific primers, spanning alpha and beta chains, primed first-strand cDNA. Both a constant-region primer and a V-primer adapter served to amplify TCRs across roughly 20 PCR cycles. TCRdb re-called the reads through MiXCR, storing one row per CDR3 protein. Of around 90,000 distinct CDR3 sequences in the sample, approximately 17% were seen once. The time point: before trial treatment. The sequenced sample was PBMCs, obtained before treatment. The receptors stem from a male donor with prostate cancer.

The J gene is TRBJ2-7, the V gene TRBV2, with unresolved D. V lost 8 bases and J lost 3, with 2 bases in between. The CDR3 extends over 9 amino acids. Germline assignment: CDR1 SNHLY and CDR2 FYNNEI. The CDR3 bases are TGTGCCAGCGGCTACGAGCAGTACTTC. This gives the protein CASGYEQYF.

At least ten counts were recorded for this clonotype. The rearrangement joins TRBV12-3 or TRBV12-4 to TRBJ2-3; unclear D gene. The CDR3 extends over 13 amino acids. The V gene lost 3 bases and the J gene lost 1 base, with 5 bases spanning the gap. In DNA, the CDR3 is TGTGCCAGCAGTTTTGTGGGCACAGATACGCAGTATTTT. Its protein product is CASSFVGTDTQYF.

This clonotype was seen at least ten times. The V call is TRBV6-2 or TRBV6-3, the J call TRBJ1-2; the D gene is possibly TRBD1 (5 bases). Looked up from germline, CDR1 is MNHEY and CDR2 is SVGEGT. The V end lost 6 bases, the J end lost 7 bases, and 15 bases lay between the germline ends. The CDR3 extends over 13 amino acids. As DNA, the CDR3 is TGTGCCAGCAGCCCCCTGAGGGGAGGTGGCTACACCTTC. This translates into CASSPLRGGGYTF.

This chain connects TRBV7-6 to TRBJ2-7, with 12 bases aligning to TRBD1. Germline trimming cut 4 bases from V and 6 bases from J; bases unmatched to any gene: 10. This CDR3 has 16 residues. CDR1 is SGHVS, CDR2 FNYEAQ, per germline. As DNA, the CDR3 is TGTGCCAGCAGCTCACCCCGGGACAGGGGGCGAGGCGAGCAGTACTTC. It codes for CASSSPRDRGRGEQYF.

There are many counts of this clonotype. V gene TRBV28 combines with J gene TRBJ1-6; D is uncertain. CDR1 is MDHEN and CDR2 is SYDVKM in the germline V gene. This CDR3 region has 16 residues. Trimming cost V 3 bases and J 0 bases, with 9 bases left between them. This CDR3 is CASSFASSSYNSPLHF. DNA of the CDR3: TGTGCCAGCAGTTTTGCTTCAAGCTCCTATAATTCACCCCTCCACTTT.

This clonotype was recorded at least ten times. Here the CDR3 DNA reads TGTGCCTGGTCCGACTACAATGAGCAGTTCTTC. Protein sequence: CAWSDYNEQFF. The gene calls are TRBV30 and TRBJ2-1; D is undetermined. The CDR3 runs to 11 residues. The V and J ends lost 5 bases and 3 bases respectively, with 5 bases between them. CDR1 and CDR2 (germline): GTSNPN, SVGIG (reference sequence).

This sequence joins TRBV5-1 and TRBJ2-7; weak D call: TRBD1 (6 bases). CDR1 is SGHRS, CDR2 YFSETQ, per germline. The ends were cut back, 0 bases at V and 1 base at J, with 20 bases in the middle. This CDR3 has 18 residues. The CDR3 sequence: CASSLAPPGHSLSYEQYF. CDR3 DNA sequence: TGCGCCAGCAGCTTGGCTCCTCCGGGACACAGCCTTTCCTACGAGCAGTACTTC.

In this sample, this clonotype turned up many times. The V gene is TRBV6-5, the J gene TRBJ2-3; unclear D gene. CDR3 length: 11 residues. V was cut by 8 bases and J by 2 bases, with 5 bases left in between. From germline, CDR1 is MNHEY and CDR2 SVGAGI. The DNA for the CDR3 is TGTGCCAGCCGAGACACAGATACGCAGTATTTT. The encoded protein is CASRDTDTQYF.

Points on this clonotype: Only one base separates this from a far larger clonotype, so it likely reflects a read error. V and J are TRBV6-1 and TRBJ1-2; no definite D call. This CDR3 is 13 amino acids long. V was trimmed by 10 bases and J by 2 bases, leaving 14 bases between them. Looked up from germline, CDR1 is MNHNS and CDR2 is SASEGT. For the CDR3, the DNA is TGTGCCACCAGCATGGACGGAAACTATGGCTACACCTTC. Translated: CATSMDGNYGYTF.

The V and J genes are TRBV18 and TRBJ2-5, with a possible D match to TRBD1 (6 bases). Germline V gene sequence: CDR1 KGHSH, CDR2 LQKENI. The germline V and J ends were trimmed by 1 base and 13 bases, with 19 bases remaining between them. The CDR3 contains 14 residues. CDR3 amino acids: CASSPLTGPAGLYF. The DNA for the CDR3 is TGTGCCAGCTCACCACTAACAGGGCCAGCCGGACTGTACTTC.

The V and J genes are TRBV19 and TRBJ2-2, with a tentative D call TRBD2 (7 bases). This CDR3 region has 14 residues. Germline assignment: CDR1 LNHDA and CDR2 SQIVND (reference sequence). The V end was cut by 7 bases, the J end by 8 bases, with 17 bases between. The CDR3 spells CASKHARGAGELFF. The DNA of the CDR3 is TGTGCCAGTAAACATGCTCGGGGGGCAGGGGAGCTGTTTTTT.

This clonotype was observed at least ten times. V gene TRBV20-1 combines with J gene TRBJ2-5, with 8 bases matching TRBD1. Germline CDR1 reads DFQATT; CDR2 reads SNEGSKA (reference sequence). The J segment lost 2 bases and the V segment lost 2 bases, leaving 13 bases of the junction unmatched. The CDR3 has 17 residues. CDR3 in DNA: TGCAGTGCTAGATTCGGGACAGGCTCAGCCATACAAGAGACCCAGTACTTC. Its protein is CSARFGTGSAIQETQYF.

In this sample, this clonotype turned up many times. This chain links TRBV6-6 with TRBJ1-6; D perhaps matches TRBD1 (5 bases). The CDR3 is 16 residues long. The germline gives CDR1 MNHNY, CDR2 SVGAGI (reference sequence). Trimming left V 6 bases short and J 3 bases short, with 15 bases between. The CDR3 DNA is TGTGCCAGCAGAGGGGCCGGACTACTCTATAATTCACCCCTCCACTTT. It translates to CASRGAGLLYNSPLHF.

This clonotype was counted at least ten times. This chain uses TRBV28 with TRBJ2-3; 8 bases are shared with TRBD1. CDR1 is MDHEN and CDR2 is SYDVKM in the germline V gene. CDR3 length: 16 amino acids. V lost 3 bases and J lost 5; bases outside the gene matches: 10. CDR3 coding DNA: TGTGCCAGCAGTTTTGTGGCAGGGGGCAGATTAGATACGCAGTATTTT. It is translated as CASSFVAGGRLDTQYF.

This clonotype came up many times. V usage is TRBV15 and J usage is TRBJ2-7, with D unclear. Trimming removed 3 bases from V and 6 bases from J, with 15 bases in between. Germline CDR1 LNHNV, CDR2 YYDKDF (reference sequence). The CDR3 extends over 14 amino acids. The CDR3 region has the DNA TGTGCCACCAGCAGTACCCCTTCGGCGCTCGAGCAGTACTTC. Amino acid sequence: CATSSTPSALEQYF.

This clonotype occurred a few times. This chain joins TRBV20-1 and TRBJ1-1; TRBD1 matches 9 bases. CDR1 is DFQATT and CDR2 is SNEGSKA in the germline V gene (reference sequence). V dropped 4 bases and J dropped 4; count of bases not matched to a gene: 7. The CDR3 is made up of 14 amino acids. For the CDR3, the DNA is TGCAGTGCTAAACGCGGGACAGGGAGCACTGAAGCTTTCTTT. It encodes CSAKRGTGSTEAFF.

The V call is TRBV6-2 or TRBV6-3, the J call TRBJ1-5; 7 nucleotides agree with TRBD1. Looked up from germline, CDR1 is MNHEY and CDR2 is SVGEGT. The CDR3 covers 15 residues. V shed 5 bases, J shed 0 bases, and the junction held 4 bases outside the gene matches. The CDR3 DNA follows: TGTGCCAGCAGTGAGACAGGGCATAGCAATCAGCCCCAGCATTTT. Protein sequence: CASSETGHSNQPQHF.

In its sample, this clonotype was seen many times. V is TRBV9 and J is TRBJ2-7, with 9 bases that match TRBD2. V shed 6 bases and J 2 bases; nucleotides not matched to a gene: 6. This CDR3 contains 14 residues. The germline CDR1 and CDR2 sequences are SGDLS and YYNGEE. CDR3 region: CASNEAGGTYEQYF. The CDR3, as DNA: TGTGCCAGCAATGAGGCGGGAGGGACCTACGAGCAGTACTTC.

In its sample, this clonotype was seen a few times. CDR3 region: CATSDPGQADQPQHF. CDR3 DNA sequence: TGTGCCACCAGTGACCCGGGACAGGCGGATCAGCCCCAGCATTTT. The J gene is TRBJ1-5, the V gene TRBV24-1; 8 positions match TRBD1. The CDR3 loop spans 15 amino acids. Trimming removed 4 bases from V and 5 bases from J; junction bases left unmatched: 6. Germline CDR1 reads KGHDR; CDR2 reads SFDVKD.

This clonotype was seen ten or more times. The chain couples TRBV6-5 to TRBJ2-7; D unclear. Germline V gives CDR1 MNHEY, CDR2 SVGAGI. The CDR3 is 12 residues long. Trimming cost V 7 bases and J 5 bases, with 12 bases left between them. The DNA for the CDR3 is TGTGCCAGCACCTCCCCCTGGAACGAGCAGTACTTC. It yields the protein CASTSPWNEQYF.

About this clonotype itself: A read error likely explains this, since a far larger clone differs by one base. This chain joins TRBV5-5 and TRBJ2-7, with unresolved D. Germline V lookup: CDR1 SGHKS, CDR2 YYEKEE (reference sequence). This CDR3 region has 15 residues. V dropped 4 bases and J dropped 7 bases, with 21 bases sitting between them. CDR3 amino acids: CASSLSRVASNEQYF. The CDR3 region has the DNA TGTGCCAGCAGCCTGTCCCGTGTTGCTTCGAATGAGCAGTACTTC.

This clonotype was detected a few times. This sequence joins TRBV5-1 and TRBJ1-1, with D unresolved. From germline, CDR1 is SGHRS and CDR2 YFSETQ. V dropped 0 bases and J dropped 4 bases, with 16 bases sitting between them. This CDR3 spans 16 amino acids. CDR3 coding DNA: TGCGCCAGCAGCTTGGCCCTTCGGTCGTCGGTCACTGAAGCTTTCTTT. Protein product: CASSLALRSSVTEAFF.

This clonotype appeared many times. The chain links TRBV9 to TRBJ2-1; maybe TRBD1 (6 bases). CDR1 is SGDLS, CDR2 YYNGEE, per germline. This CDR3 is built from 14 residues. V was trimmed by 0 bases and J by 7 bases, leaving 11 bases between them. The CDR3 bases are TGTGCCAGCAGCGTAGTTGTGGGGGCGAATGAGCAGTTCTTC. Amino acid sequence: CASSVVVGANEQFF.

This clonotype appeared a few times. This chain connects TRBV30 to TRBJ2-6; 7 bases line up with TRBD1. Germline V gene data show CDR1 as GTSNPN and CDR2 as SVGIG (reference sequence). Unmatched junction bases numbered 11, after V lost 0 bases and J lost 0 bases. The length of the CDR3 is 19 residues. The CDR3 protein is CAWSVPTGPSLSGANVLTF. The CDR3 nucleotides are TGTGCCTGGAGTGTCCCGACAGGGCCTTCACTCTCTGGGGCCAACGTCCTGACTTTC.

At least ten counts were recorded for this clonotype. This CDR3 is CAISEPTTLAGQETQYF. In nucleotides, the CDR3 is TGTGCCATCAGTGAGCCCACCACACTAGCGGGGCAAGAGACCCAGTACTTC. This chain uses TRBV10-3 with TRBJ2-5, with 10 bases lining up with TRBD2. The CDR3 is 17 residues long. Germline assignment: CDR1 ENHRY and CDR2 SYGVKD. The V segment lost 2 bases and the J segment 2 bases; nucleotides outside the gene matches: 8.